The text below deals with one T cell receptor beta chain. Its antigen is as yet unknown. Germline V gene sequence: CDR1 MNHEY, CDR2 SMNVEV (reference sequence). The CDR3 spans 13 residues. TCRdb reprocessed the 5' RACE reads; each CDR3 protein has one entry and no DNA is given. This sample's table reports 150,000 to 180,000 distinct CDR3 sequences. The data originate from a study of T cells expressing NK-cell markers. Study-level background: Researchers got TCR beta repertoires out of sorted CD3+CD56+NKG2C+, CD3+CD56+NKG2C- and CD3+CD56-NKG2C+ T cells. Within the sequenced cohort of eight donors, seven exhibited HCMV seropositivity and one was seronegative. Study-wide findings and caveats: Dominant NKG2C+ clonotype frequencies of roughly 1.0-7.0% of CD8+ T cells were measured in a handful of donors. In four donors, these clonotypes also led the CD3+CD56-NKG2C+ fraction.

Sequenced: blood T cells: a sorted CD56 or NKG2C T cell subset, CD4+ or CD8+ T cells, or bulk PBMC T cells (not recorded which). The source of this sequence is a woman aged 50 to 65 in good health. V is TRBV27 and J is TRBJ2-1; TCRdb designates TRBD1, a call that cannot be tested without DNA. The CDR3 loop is CASSLMDPGEQFF.